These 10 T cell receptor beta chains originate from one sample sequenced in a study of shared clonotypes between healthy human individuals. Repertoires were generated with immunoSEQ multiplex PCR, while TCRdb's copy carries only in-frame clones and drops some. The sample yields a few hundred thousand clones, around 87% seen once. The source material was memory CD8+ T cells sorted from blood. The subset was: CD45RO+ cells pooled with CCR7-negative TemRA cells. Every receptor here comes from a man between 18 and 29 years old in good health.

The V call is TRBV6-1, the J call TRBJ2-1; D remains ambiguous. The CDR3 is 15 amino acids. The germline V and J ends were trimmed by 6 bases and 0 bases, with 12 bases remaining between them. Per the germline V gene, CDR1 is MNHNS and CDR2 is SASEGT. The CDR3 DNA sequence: TGTGCCAGCAGCCCGGACCACAGCTCCTACAATGAGCAGTTCTTC. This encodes CASSPDHSSYNEQFF.

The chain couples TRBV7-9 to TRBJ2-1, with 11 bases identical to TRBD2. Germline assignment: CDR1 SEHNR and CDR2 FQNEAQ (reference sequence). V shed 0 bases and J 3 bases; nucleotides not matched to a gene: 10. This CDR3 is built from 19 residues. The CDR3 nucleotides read TGTGCCAGCAGCTTAGCGGCCGGGACTAGCGGCCCATTCTACAATGAGCAGTTCTTC. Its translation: CASSLAAGTSGPFYNEQFF.

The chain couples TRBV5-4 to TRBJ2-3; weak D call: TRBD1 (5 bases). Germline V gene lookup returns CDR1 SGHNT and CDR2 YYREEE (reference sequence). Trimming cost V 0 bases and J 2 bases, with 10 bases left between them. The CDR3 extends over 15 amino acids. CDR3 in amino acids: CASSLALGDTDTQYF. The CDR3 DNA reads TGTGCCAGCAGCTTGGCCCTAGGGGACACAGATACGCAGTATTTT. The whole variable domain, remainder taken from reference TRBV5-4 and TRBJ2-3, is ETGVTQSPTHLIKTRGQQVTLRCSSQSGHNTVSWYQQALGQGPQFIFQYYREEENGRGNFPPRFSGLQFPNYSSELNVNALELDDSALYLCASSLALGDTDTQYFGPGTRLTVL.

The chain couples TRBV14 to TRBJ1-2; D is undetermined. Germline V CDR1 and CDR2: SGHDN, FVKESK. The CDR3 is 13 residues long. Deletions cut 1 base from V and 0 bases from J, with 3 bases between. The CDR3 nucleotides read TGTGCCAGCAGCCAAGGGGCTAACTATGGCTACACCTTC. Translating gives CASSQGANYGYTF.

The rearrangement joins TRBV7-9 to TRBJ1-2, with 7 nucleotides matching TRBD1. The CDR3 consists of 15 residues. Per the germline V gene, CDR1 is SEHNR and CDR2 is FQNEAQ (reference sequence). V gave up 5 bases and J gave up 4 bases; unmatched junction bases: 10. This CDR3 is CASSRGRYRGYGYTF. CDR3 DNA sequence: TGTGCCAGCAGCCGGGGTCGTTACAGGGGCTATGGCTACACCTTC. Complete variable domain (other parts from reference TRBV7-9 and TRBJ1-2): DTGVSQNPRHKITKRGQNVTFRCDPISEHNRLYWYRQTLGQGPEFLTYFQNEAQLEKSRLLSDRFSAERPKGSFSTLEIQRTEQGDSAMYLCASSRGRYRGYGYTFGSGTRLTVV.

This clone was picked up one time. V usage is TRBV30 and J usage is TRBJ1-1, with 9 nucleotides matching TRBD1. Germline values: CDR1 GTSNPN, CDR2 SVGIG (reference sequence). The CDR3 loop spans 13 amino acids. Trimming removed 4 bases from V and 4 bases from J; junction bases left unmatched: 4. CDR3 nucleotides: TGTGCCTGGAATCCGGGACAGGGCACTGAAGCTTTCTTT. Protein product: CAWNPGQGTEAFF. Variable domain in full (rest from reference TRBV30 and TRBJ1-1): SQTIHQWPATLVQPVGSPLSLECTVEGTSNPNLYWYRQAAGRGLQLLFYSVGIGQISSEVPQNLSASRPQDRQFILSSKKLLLSDSGFYLCAWNPGQGTEAFFGQGTRLTVV.

CDR3 amino acids: CASTGALGSTDTQYF. For the CDR3, the DNA is TGTGCCAGCACGGGGGCGCTAGGGAGCACAGATACGCAGTATTTT. This chain joins TRBV7-9 and TRBJ2-3; D might be TRBD1 or TRBD2, each matching 6 bases. V lost 7 bases, J lost 0 bases, and 14 bases lay in between. The CDR3 sequence is 15 residues long. Germline CDR1 reads SEHNR; CDR2 reads FQNEAQ (reference sequence).

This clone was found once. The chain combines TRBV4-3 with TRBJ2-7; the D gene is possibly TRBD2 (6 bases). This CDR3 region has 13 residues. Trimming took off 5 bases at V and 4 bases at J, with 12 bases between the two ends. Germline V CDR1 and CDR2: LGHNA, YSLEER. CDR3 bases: TGCGCCAGCAGCTCGACCCGGGGGTACGAGCAGTACTTC. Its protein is CASSSTRGYEQYF.

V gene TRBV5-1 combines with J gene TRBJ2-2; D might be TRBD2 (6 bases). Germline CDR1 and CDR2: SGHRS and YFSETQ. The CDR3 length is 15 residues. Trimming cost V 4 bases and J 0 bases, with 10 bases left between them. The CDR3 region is CASSTGDSNTGELFF. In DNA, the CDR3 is TGCGCCAGCAGCACGGGAGATTCGAACACCGGGGAGCTGTTTTTT.

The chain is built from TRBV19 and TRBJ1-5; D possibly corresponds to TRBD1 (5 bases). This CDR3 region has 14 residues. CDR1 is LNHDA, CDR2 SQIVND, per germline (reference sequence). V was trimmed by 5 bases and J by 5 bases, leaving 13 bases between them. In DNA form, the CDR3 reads TGTGCCAGTAGTGCAAAGACAGAGGATCAGCCCCAGCATTTT. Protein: CASSAKTEDQPQHF.